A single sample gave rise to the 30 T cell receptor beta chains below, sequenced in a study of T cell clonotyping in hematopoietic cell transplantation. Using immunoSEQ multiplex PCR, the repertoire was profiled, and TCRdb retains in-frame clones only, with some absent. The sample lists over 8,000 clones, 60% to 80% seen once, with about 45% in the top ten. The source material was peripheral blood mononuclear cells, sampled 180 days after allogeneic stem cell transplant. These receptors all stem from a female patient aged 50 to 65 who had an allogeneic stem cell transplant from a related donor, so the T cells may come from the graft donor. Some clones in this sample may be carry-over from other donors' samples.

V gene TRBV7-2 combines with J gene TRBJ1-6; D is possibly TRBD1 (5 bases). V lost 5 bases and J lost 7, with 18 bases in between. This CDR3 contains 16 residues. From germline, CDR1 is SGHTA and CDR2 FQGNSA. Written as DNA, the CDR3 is TGTGCCAGCAGCCCCTTAGTACGGTACAGGAATTCACCCCTCCACTTT. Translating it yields CASSPLVRYRNSPLHF.

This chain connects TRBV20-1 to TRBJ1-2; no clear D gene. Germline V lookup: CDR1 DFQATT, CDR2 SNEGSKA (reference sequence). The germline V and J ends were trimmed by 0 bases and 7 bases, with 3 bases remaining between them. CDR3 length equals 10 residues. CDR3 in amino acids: CSAREGGYTF. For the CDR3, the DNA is TGCAGTGCTAGAGAGGGTGGCTACACCTTC.

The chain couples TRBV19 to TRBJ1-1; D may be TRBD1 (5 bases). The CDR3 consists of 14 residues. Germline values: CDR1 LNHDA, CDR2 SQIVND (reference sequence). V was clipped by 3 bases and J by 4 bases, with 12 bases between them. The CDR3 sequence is CASSIGAEGTEAFF. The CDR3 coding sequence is TGTGCCAGTAGTATCGGGGCGGAAGGCACTGAAGCTTTCTTT.

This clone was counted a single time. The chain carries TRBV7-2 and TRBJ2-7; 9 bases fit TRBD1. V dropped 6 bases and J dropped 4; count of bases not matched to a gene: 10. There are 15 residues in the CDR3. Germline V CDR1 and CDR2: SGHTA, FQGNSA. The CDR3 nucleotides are TGTGCCAGCAGGCGACAAGGGACAGGGCAGTACGAGCAGTACTTC. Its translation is CASRRQGTGQYEQYF.

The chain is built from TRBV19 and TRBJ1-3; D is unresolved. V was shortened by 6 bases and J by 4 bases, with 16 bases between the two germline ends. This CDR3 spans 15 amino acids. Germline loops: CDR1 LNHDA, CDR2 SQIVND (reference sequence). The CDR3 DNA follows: TGTGCCAGTAGCCCCTCCCGGTTGGGCGGAAACACCATATATTTT. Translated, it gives CASSPSRLGGNTIYF. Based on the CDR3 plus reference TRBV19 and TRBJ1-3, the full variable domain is DGGITQSPKYLFRKEGQNVTLSCEQNLNHDAMYWYRQDPGQGLRLIYYSQIVNDFQKGDIAEGYSVSREKKESFPLTVTSAQKNPTAFYLCASSPSRLGGNTIYFGEGSWLTVV.

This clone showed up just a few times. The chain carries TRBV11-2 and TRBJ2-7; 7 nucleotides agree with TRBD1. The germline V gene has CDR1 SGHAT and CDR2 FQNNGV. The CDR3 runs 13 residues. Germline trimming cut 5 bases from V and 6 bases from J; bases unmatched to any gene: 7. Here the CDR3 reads CASSADRAGEQYF. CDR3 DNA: TGTGCCAGCAGCGCAGACAGGGCGGGCGAGCAGTACTTC.

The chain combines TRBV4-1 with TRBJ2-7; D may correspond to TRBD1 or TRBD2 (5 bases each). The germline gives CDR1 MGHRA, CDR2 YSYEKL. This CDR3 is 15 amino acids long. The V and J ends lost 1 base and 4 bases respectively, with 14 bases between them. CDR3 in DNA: TGCGCCAGCAGCCAAGCGGCAGGGACGGGGTACGAGCAGTACTTC. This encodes CASSQAAGTGYEQYF.

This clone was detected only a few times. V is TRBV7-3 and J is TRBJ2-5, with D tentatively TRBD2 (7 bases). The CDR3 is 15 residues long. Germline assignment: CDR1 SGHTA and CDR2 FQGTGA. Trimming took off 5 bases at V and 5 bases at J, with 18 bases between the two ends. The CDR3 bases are TGTGCCAGCAGCCGCGCCCGGGGGGCGCGGGAGACCCAGTACTTC. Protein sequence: CASSRARGARETQYF.

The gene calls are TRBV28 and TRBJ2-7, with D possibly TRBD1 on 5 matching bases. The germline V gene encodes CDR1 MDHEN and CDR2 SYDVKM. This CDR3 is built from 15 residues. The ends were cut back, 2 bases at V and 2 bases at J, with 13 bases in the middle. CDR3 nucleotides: TGTGCCAGCAGTTTACCCCAGGGCCTGACCTACGAGCAGTACTTC. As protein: CASSLPQGLTYEQYF.

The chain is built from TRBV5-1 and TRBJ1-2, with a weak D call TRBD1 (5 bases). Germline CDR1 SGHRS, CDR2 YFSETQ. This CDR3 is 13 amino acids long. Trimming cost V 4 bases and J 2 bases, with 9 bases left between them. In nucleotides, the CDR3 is TGCGCCAGCAGCCCGACAGAGAACTATGGCTACACCTTC. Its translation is CASSPTENYGYTF.

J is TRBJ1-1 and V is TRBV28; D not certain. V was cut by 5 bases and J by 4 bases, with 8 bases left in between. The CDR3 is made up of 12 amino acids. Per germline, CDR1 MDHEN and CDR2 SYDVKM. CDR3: CASSTRGTEAFF. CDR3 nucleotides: TGTGCCAGCAGTACCCGGGGCACTGAAGCTTTCTTT.

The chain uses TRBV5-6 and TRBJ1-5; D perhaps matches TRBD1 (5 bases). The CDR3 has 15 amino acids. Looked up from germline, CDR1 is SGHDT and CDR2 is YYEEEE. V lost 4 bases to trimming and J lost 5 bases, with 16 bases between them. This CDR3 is CASSVGHLRDQPQHF. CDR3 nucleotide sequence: TGTGCCAGCAGCGTAGGACATCTCCGAGATCAGCCCCAGCATTTT.

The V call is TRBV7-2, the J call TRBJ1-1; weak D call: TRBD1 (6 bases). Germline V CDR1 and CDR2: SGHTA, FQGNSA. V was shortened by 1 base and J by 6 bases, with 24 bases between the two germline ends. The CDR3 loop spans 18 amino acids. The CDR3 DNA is TGTGCCAGCAGCTTAGTTCGTACGGACTTAGCTAACAGGGCTGAAGCTTTCTTT. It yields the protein CASSLVRTDLANRAEAFF.

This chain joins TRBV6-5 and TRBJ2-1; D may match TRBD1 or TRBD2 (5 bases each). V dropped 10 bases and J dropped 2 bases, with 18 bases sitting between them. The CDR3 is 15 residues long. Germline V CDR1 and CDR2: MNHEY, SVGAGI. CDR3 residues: CATRLGVAPYNEQFF. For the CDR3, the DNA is TGTGCCACCCGACTGGGGGTGGCGCCCTACAATGAGCAGTTCTTC.

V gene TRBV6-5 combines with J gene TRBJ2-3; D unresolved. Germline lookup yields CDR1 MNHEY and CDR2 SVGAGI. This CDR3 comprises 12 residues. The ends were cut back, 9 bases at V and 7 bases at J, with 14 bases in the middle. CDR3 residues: CASSRGSHTQYF. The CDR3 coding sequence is TGTGCCAGTTCACGTGGGTCACATACGCAGTATTTT.

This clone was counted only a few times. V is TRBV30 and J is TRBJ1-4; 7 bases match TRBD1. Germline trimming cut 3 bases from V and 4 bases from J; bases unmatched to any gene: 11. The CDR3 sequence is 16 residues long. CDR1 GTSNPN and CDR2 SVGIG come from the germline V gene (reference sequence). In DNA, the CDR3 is TGTGCCTGGAGCGGAATCCCAGGGGGTGTTAATGAAAAACTGTTTTTT. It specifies CAWSGIPGGVNEKLFF.

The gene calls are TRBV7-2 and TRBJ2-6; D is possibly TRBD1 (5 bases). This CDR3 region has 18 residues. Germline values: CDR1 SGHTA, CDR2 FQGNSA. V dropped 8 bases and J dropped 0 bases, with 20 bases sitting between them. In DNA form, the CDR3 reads TGTGCCAGCCCCTTGATTGGGGCAGGCAGCTCTGGGGCCAACGTCCTGACTTTC. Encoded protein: CASPLIGAGSSGANVLTF.

CDR3 sequence reads: CASRELSGRGRLWPQHF. CDR3 bases: TGTGCCAGCCGGGAACTTTCTGGCAGGGGGCGGCTTTGGCCCCAGCATTTT. J is TRBJ1-5 and V is TRBV19; 8 bases fit TRBD1. V shed 9 bases and J 9 bases; nucleotides not matched to a gene: 22. The CDR3 loop spans 17 amino acids. From germline, CDR1 is LNHDA and CDR2 SQIVND (reference sequence).

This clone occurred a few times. The CDR3 here is CASSSRGQGRAWPYEQYF. CDR3 coding DNA: TGTGCCAGCAGCTCAAGGGGACAGGGGAGAGCTTGGCCCTACGAGCAGTACTTC. The J gene is TRBJ2-7, the V gene TRBV5-6; 10 bases fit TRBD1. V lost 3 bases and J lost 2; bases outside the gene matches: 14. Germline CDR1 and CDR2: SGHDT and YYEEEE. The CDR3 extends over 18 amino acids.

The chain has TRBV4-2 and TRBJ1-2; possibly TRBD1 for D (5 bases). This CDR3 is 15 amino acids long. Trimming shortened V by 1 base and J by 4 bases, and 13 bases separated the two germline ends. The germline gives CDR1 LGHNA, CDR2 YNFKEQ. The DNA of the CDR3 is TGTGCCAGCAGCCAAGGCTCCAGGGAGGTCTATGGCTACACCTTC. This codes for CASSQGSREVYGYTF.

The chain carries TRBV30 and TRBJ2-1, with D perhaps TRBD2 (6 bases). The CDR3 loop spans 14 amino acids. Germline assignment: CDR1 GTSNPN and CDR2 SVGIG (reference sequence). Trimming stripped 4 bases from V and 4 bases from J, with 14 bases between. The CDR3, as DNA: TGTGCCTGGATCCGCCGGGACTCTTACAATGAGCAGTTCTTC. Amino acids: CAWIRRDSYNEQFF.

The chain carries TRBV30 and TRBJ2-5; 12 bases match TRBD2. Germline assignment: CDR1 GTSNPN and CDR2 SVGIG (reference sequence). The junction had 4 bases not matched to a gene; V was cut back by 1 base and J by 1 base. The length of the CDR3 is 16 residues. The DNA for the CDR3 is TGTGCCTGGAGTGGCCTAGCGGGGGGGATCCAAGAGACCCAGTACTTC. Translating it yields CAWSGLAGGIQETQYF.

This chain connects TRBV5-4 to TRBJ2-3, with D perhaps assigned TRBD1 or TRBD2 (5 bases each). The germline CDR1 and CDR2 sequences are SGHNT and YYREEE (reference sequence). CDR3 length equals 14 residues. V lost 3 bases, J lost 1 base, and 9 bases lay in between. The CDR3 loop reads CASSWGPGTDTQYF. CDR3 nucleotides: TGTGCCAGCAGCTGGGGACCCGGCACAGATACGCAGTATTTT.

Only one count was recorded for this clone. The DNA of the CDR3 is TGTGCCTGGAGTGTACTTGCTGAAGCTTTCTTT. Protein: CAWSVLAEAFF. The rearrangement uses TRBV30 and TRBJ1-1; no clear D. V dropped 0 bases and J dropped 6 bases, with 5 bases sitting between them. The CDR3 has 11 amino acids. Germline lookup yields CDR1 GTSNPN and CDR2 SVGIG (reference sequence).

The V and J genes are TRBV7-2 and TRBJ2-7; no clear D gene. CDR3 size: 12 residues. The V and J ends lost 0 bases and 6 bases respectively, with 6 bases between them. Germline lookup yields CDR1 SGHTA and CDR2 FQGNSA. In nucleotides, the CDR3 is TGTGCCAGCAGCTTAGCTTTATTCGAGCAGTACTTC. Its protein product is CASSLALFEQYF.

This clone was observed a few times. This CDR3 reads CASSMGRDQPQHF. The CDR3 DNA is TGTGCCAGTAGTATGGGGAGAGATCAGCCCCAGCATTTT. The V gene is TRBV19, the J gene TRBJ1-5; D gene unclear. Germline CDR1 is LNHDA and CDR2 is SQIVND (reference sequence). The CDR3 is 13 residues long. V was cut by 3 bases and J by 5 bases, with 8 bases left in between. The full variable domain, rest sourced from reference TRBV19 and TRBJ1-5, is DGGITQSPKYLFRKEGQNVTLSCEQNLNHDAMYWYRQDPGQGLRLIYYSQIVNDFQKGDIAEGYSVSREKKESFPLTVTSAQKNPTAFYLCASSMGRDQPQHFGDGTRLSIL.

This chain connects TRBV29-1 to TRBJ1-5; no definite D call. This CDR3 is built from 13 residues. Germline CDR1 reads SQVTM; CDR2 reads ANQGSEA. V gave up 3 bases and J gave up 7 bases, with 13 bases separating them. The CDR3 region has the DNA TGCAGCGTTGAGGACGGGCTAGGGCAGCCCCAGCATTTT. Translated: CSVEDGLGQPQHF.

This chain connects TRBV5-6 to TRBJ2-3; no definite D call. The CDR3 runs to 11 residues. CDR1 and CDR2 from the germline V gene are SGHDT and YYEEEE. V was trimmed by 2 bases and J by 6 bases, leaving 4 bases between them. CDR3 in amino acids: CASSFTDTQYF. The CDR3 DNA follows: TGTGCCAGCAGCTTTACGGATACGCAGTATTTT.

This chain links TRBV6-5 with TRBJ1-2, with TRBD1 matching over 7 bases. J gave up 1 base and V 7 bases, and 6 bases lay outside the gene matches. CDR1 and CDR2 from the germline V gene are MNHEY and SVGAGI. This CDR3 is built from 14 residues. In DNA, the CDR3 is TGTGCCAGCATTGGGACAGCGGATAACTATGGCTACACCTTC. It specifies CASIGTADNYGYTF.

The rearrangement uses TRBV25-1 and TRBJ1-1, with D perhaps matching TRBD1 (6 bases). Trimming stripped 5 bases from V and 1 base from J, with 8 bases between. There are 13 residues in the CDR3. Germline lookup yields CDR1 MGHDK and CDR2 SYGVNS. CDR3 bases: TGTGCCAGCAGTAAACAGGGGAACACTGAAGCTTTCTTT. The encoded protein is CASSKQGNTEAFF. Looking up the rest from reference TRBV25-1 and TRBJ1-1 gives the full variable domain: EADIYQTPRYLVIGTGKKITLECSQTMGHDKMYWYQQDPGMELHLIHYSYGVNSTEKGDLSSESTVSRIRTEHFPLTLESARPSHTSQYLCASSKQGNTEAFFGQGTRLTVV.